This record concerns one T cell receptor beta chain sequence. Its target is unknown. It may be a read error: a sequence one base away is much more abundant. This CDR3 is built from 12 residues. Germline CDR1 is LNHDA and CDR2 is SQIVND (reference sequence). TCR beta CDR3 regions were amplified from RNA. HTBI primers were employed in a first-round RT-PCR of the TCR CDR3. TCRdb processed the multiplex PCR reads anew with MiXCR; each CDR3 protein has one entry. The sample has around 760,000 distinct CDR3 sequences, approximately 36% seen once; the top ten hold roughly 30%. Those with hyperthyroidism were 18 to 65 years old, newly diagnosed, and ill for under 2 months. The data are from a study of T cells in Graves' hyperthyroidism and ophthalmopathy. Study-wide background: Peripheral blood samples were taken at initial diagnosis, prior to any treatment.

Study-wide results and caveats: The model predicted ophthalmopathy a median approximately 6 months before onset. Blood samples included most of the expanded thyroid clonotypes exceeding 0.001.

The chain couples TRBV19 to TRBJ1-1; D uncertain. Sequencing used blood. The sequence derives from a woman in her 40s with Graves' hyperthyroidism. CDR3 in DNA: TGTGCCAATAGTATCGGGAGGACTGAAGCTTTCTTT. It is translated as CANSIGRTEAFF. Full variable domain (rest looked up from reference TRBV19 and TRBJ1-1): DGGITQSPKYLFRKEGQNVTLSCEQNLNHDAMYWYRQDPGQGLRLIYYSQIVNDFQKGDIAEGYSVSREKKESFPLTVTSAQKNPTAFYLCANSIGRTEAFFGQGTRLTVV.